This T cell receptor (beta chain) was identified in a study of blood T cell repertoires in COVID-19. The method was immunoSEQ multiplex PCR; TCRdb's version includes in-frame clones alone and lacks a portion of them. The table records some 180,000 clones, 75% to 90% of them present only once. There are 12 residues in the CDR3. Germline assignment: CDR1 SGHKS and CDR2 YYEKEE (reference sequence). Trimming shortened V by 2 bases and J by 8 bases, and 8 bases separated the two germline ends. The rearrangement joins TRBV5-5 to TRBJ2-1, with no clear D. The sequence derives from a man aged 40-49 years with acute or convalescent COVID-19. Material for sequencing was peripheral blood. CDR3 in amino acids: CASSLGGHEQFF. CDR3 DNA sequence: TGTGCCAGCAGCTTAGGTGGGCATGAGCAGTTCTTC.